The entry below describes one T cell receptor (beta chain). Its specificity is not known. Per the germline V gene, CDR1 is SGDLS and CDR2 is YYNGEE. The CDR3 is made up of 14 amino acids. This record belongs to a study of monozygotic twins with inflammatory bowel disease. Study-wide points: Fewer clonotypes were shared with others by IBD patients than by healthy twins, especially with disease activity.

Generation of cDNA took place in eight separate reactions per sample. Using the 5' RACE reads, TCRdb records one entry per CDR3 protein without DNA. Its clone listing holds approximately 200,000 distinct CDR3 sequences. Blood, 2.5 ml, was drawn per donor. Whole blood without T cell sorting served as the source of isolated total RNA. The chain carries TRBV9 and TRBJ2-3; TCRdb gives TRBD1 as the D gene, but with no DNA this cannot be confirmed. The receptor comes from a human donor with ulcerative colitis or Crohn's disease, or a healthy co-twin of an affected twin (not recorded which). Material: blood. The CDR3: CASSVRAGPDTQYF.